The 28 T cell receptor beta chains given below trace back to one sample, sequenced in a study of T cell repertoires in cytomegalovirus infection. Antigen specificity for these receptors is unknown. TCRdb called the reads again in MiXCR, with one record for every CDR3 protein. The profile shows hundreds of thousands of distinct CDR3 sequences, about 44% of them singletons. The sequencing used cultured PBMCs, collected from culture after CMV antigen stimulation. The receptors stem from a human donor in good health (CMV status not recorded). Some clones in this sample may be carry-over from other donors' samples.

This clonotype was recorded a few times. The CDR3 nucleotides read TGTGCCAGCAGCTTTCATGAGCTCAATGAAAAACTGTTTTTT. This gives the protein CASSFHELNEKLFF. The rearrangement uses TRBV7-4 and TRBJ1-4, with D unresolved. CDR1 and CDR2 from the germline V gene are SGHVT and SQSDAQ. Trimming removed 3 bases at V and 5 bases at J, with 10 bases between. The CDR3 loop spans 14 amino acids.

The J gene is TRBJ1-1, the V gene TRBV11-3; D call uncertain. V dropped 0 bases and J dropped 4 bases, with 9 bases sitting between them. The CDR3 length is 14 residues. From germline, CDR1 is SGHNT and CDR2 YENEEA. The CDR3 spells CASSLDSWGTEAFF. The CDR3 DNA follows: TGTGCCAGCAGCTTAGATTCGTGGGGCACTGAAGCTTTCTTT. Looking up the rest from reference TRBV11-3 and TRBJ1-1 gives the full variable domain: EAGVVQSPRYKIIEKKQPVAFWCNPISGHNTLYWYLQNLGQGPELLIRYENEEAVDDSQLPKDRFSAERLKGVDSTLKIQPAELGDSAVYLCASSLDSWGTEAFFGQGTRLTVV.

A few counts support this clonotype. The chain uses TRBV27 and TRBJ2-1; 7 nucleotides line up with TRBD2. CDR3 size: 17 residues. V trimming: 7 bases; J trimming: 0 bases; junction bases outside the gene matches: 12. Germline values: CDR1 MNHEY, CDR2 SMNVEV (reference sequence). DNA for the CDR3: TGTGCCAGCACCCTCTACGGGGGAGGGAGCTCCTACAATGAGCAGTTCTTC. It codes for CASTLYGGGSSYNEQFF.

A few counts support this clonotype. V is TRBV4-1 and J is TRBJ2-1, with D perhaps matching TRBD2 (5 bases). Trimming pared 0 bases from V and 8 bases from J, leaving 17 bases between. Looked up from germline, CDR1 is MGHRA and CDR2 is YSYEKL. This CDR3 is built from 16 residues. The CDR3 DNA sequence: TGCGCCAGCAGCCAAGATCCCCTCCCTAGCCCGCATGAGCAGTTCTTC. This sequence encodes CASSQDPLPSPHEQFF.

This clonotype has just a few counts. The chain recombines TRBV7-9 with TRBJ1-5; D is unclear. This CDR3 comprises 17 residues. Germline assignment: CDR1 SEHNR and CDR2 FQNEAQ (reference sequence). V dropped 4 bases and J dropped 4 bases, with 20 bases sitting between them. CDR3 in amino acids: CASSSPPAAEPNQPQHF. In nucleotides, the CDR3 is TGTGCCAGCAGCTCCCCCCCCGCGGCAGAGCCTAATCAGCCCCAGCATTTT.

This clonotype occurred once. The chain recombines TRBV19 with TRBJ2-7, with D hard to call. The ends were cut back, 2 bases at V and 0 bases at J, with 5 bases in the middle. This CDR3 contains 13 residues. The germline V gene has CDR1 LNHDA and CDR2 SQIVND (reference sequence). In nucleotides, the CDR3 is TGTGCCAGTAGTATAACGCTCTCCTACGAGCAGTACTTC. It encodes CASSITLSYEQYF. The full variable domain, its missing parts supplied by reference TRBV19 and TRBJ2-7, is DGGITQSPKYLFRKEGQNVTLSCEQNLNHDAMYWYRQDPGQGLRLIYYSQIVNDFQKGDIAEGYSVSREKKESFPLTVTSAQKNPTAFYLCASSITLSYEQYFGPGTRLTVT.

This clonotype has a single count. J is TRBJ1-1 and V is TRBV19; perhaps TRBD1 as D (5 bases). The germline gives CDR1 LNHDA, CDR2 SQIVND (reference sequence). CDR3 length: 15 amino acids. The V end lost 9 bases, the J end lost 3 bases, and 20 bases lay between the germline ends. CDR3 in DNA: TGTGCCAGCACCCTCGACGGGGGAGGGTACACTGAAGCTTTCTTT. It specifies CASTLDGGGYTEAFF.

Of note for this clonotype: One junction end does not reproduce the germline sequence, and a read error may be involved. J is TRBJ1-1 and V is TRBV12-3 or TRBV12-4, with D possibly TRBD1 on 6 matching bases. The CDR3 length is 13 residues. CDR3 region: CAGSQGQNTEAFF. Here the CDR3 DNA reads TGTGCCGGCAGTCAGGGACAGAACACTGAAGCTTTCTTT.

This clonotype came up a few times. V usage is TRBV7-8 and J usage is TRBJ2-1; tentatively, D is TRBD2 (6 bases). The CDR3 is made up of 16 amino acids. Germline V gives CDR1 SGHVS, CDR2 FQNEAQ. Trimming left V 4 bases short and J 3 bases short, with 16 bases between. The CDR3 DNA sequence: TGTGCCAGCAGCTCCCCGGAGGGGAGGAGCTACAATGAGCAGTTCTTC. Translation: CASSSPEGRSYNEQFF.

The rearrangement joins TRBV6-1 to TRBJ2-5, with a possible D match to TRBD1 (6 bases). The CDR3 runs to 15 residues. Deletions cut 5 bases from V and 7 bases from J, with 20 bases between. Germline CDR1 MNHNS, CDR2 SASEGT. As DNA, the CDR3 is TGTGCCAGCAGTTACAGCCCTGCGGTGGGGGCGACCCAGTACTTC. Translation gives CASSYSPAVGATQYF.

The CDR3 is CASSSGTSGSGELFF. The CDR3 DNA follows: TGTGCCAGCAGCTCAGGGACTAGCGGTTCCGGGGAGCTGTTTTTT. This chain uses TRBV11-1 with TRBJ2-2, with 11 bases lining up with TRBD2. J was trimmed by 6 bases and V by 4 bases; bases with no gene match: 4. The germline V gene encodes CDR1 SGHAT and CDR2 FQDESV (reference sequence). The CDR3 is made up of 15 amino acids.

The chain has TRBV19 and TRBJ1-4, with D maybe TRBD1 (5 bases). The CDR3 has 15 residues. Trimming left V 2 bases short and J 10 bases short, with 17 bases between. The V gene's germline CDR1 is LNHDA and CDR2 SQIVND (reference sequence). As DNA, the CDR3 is TGTGCCAGTAGTATACAGGGACGCCCAGTCGGAAAACTGTTTTTT. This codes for CASSIQGRPVGKLFF.

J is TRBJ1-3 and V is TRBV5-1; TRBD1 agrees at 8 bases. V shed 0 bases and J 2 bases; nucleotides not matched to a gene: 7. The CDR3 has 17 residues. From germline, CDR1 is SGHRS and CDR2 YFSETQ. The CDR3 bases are TGCGCCAGCAGCTTGGCCAGGGGGCCGAAGGCTGGAAACACCATATATTTT. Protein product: CASSLARGPKAGNTIYF.

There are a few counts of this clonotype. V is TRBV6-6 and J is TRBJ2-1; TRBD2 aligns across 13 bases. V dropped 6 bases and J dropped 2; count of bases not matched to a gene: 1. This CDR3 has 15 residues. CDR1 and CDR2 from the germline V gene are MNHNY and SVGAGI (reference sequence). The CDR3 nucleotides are TGTGCCAGCAGGGGACTAGCGGGAACCTACAATGAGCAGTTCTTC. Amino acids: CASRGLAGTYNEQFF.

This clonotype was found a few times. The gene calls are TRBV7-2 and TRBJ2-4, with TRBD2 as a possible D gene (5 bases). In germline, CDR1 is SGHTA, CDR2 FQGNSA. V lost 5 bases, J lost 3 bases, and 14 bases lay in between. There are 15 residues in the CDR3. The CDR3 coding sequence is TGTGCCAGCAGCCATGGGGAGCTGGGCAAAAACATTCAGTACTTC. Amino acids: CASSHGELGKNIQYF.

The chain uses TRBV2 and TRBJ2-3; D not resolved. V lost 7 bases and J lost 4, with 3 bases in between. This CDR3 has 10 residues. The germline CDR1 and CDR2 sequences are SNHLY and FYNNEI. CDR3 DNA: TGTGCCAGCAAGGCAGATACGCAGTATTTT. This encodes CASKADTQYF.

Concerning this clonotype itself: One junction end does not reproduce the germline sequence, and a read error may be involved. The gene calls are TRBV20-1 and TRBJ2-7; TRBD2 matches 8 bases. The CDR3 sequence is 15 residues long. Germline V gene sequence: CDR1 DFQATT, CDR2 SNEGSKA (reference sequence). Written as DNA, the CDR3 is TGCAGAGCTAGAGTCCCCTCGGGTAGCGGGGATGAGCAGTACTTC. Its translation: CRARVPSGSGDEQYF.

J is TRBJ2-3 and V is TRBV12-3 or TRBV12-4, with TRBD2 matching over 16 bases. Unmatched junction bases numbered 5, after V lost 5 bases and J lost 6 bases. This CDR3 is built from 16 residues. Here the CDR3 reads CASSLGTSGGADTQYF. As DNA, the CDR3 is TGTGCCAGCAGTCTCGGGACTAGCGGGGGGGCGGATACGCAGTATTTT.

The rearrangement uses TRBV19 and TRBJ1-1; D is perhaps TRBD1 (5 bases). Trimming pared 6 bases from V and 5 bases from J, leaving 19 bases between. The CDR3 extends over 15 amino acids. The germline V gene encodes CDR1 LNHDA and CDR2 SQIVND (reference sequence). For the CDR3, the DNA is TGTGCCAGTAGACGCACCACAGGCCACGGGACTGAAGCTTTCTTT. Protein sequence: CASRRTTGHGTEAFF.

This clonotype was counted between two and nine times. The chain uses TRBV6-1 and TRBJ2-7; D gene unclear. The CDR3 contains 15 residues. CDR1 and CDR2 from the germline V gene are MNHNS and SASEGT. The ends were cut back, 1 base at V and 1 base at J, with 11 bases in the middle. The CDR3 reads CASSEVLDSSYEQYF. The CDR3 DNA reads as TGTGCCAGCAGTGAAGTTCTGGATTCATCCTACGAGCAGTACTTC.

CDR3 protein: CASSQIERQSGTQYF. In DNA, the CDR3 is TGCGCCAGCAGCCAAATTGAAAGACAGTCCGGGACCCAGTACTTC. The rearrangement links TRBV4-3 to TRBJ2-5; TRBD1 might be the D (5 bases). The CDR3 spans 15 residues. V was trimmed by 2 bases and J by 7 bases, leaving 17 bases between them. Germline V gene lookup returns CDR1 LGHNA and CDR2 YSLEER.

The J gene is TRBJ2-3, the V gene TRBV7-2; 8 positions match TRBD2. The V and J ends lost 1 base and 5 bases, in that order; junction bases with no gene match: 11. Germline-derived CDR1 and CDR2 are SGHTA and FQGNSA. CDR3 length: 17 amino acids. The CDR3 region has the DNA TGTGCCAGCAGCTTAGTCGCACCGGGAGGGCCAGGAGATACGCAGTATTTT. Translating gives CASSLVAPGGPGDTQYF.

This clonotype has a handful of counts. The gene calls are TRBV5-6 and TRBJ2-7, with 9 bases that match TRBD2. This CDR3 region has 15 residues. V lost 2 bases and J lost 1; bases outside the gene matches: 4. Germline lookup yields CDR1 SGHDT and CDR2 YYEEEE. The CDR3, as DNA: TGTGCCAGCAGCTTTAGAGCGGGGGGATCCTACGAGCAGTACTTC. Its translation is CASSFRAGGSYEQYF.

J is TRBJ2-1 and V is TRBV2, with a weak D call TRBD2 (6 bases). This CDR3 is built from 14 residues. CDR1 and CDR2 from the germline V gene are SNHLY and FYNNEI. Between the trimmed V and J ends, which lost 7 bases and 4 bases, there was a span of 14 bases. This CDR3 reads CASNGDFGYNEQFF. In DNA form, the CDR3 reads TGTGCCAGCAATGGGGACTTCGGGTACAATGAGCAGTTCTTC.

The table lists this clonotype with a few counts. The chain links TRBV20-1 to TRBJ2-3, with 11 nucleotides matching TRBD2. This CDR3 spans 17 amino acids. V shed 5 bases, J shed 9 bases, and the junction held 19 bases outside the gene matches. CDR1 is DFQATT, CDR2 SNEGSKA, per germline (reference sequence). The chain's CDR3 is CSAFKGTSGDDRWTQYF. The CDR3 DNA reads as TGCAGTGCTTTTAAGGGGACTAGCGGAGACGACAGATGGACGCAGTATTTT.

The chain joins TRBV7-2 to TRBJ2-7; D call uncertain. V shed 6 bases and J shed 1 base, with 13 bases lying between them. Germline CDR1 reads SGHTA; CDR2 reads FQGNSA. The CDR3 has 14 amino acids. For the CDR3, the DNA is TGTGCCAGCAGTCCAGGTATCCAGTCCTACGAGCAGTACTTC. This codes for CASSPGIQSYEQYF.

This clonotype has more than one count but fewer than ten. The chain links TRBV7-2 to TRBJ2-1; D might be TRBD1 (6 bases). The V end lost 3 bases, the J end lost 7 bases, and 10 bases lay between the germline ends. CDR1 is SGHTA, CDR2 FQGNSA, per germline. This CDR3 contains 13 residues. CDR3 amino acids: CASSFTGKNEQFF. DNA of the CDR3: TGTGCCAGCAGCTTTACAGGGAAAAATGAGCAGTTCTTC.

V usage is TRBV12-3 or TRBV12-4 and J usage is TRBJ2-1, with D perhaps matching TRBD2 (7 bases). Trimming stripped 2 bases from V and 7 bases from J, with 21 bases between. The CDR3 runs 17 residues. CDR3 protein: CASSLRGAGFPHNEQFF. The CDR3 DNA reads TGTGCCAGCAGTTTACGGGGGGCCGGATTCCCCCATAATGAGCAGTTCTTC.